These T cell receptor beta chains were read from a single sample in a study of STAT5B mutations in CD4+ large granular lymphocyte leukemia. Some clones are missing from TCRdb's copy, which holds only in-frame ones; the method was immunoSEQ multiplex PCR. The profile shows 25,000 to 35,000 clones, approximately 71% of them singletons. The sample consisted of CD4+ T cells from blood buffy coats. The receptors were gathered from a human donor in good health. The CDR3 runs from the conserved cysteine through the conserved F or W. Fields, in order: J gene, V gene, clone size, CDR3 length, D gene, CDR3 DNA, CDR3 protein. A D gene is named only where the DNA matches it firmly. Clone size is stated in some rows and not others, as once, few, many or a class when expanded.

J gene: TRBJ2-7
V gene: TRBV7-9
clone size: .
CDR3 length: 15
D gene: .
CDR3 DNA: TGTGCCAGCAGCTTGGGAACAGTACTTAGGGCCGAGCAGTACTTC
CDR3 protein: CASSLGTVLRAEQYF

J gene: TRBJ2-7
V gene: TRBV4-2
clone size: .
CDR3 length: 15
D gene: TRBD2
CDR3 DNA: TGTGCCAGCAGCCAATTTAGCGGGGGCAACTACGAGCAGTACTTC
CDR3 protein: CASSQFSGGNYEQYF

J gene: TRBJ1-1
V gene: TRBV27
clone size: .
CDR3 length: 11
D gene: .
CDR3 DNA: TGTGCCAGCAGGACAGAAACTGAAGCTTTCTTT
CDR3 protein: CASRTETEAFF

J gene: TRBJ1-2
V gene: TRBV30
clone size: few
CDR3 length: 11
D gene: TRBD1
CDR3 DNA: TGTGCCTGGAGCACAGGGGCTCGCGCCACCTTC
CDR3 protein: CAWSTGARATF

J gene: TRBJ2-3
V gene: TRBV5-6
clone size: .
CDR3 length: 17
D gene: TRBD1
CDR3 DNA: TGTGCCAGCAGCTTCAGGACAGGGCTCGGCGGTGTTGATACGCAGTATTTT
CDR3 protein: CASSFRTGLGGVDTQYF

J gene: TRBJ2-2
V gene: TRBV11-2
clone size: .
CDR3 length: 17
D gene: TRBD1
CDR3 DNA: TGTGCCAGCAGCTTAGCGGGCGCCGGGACAGGGGGTTTGGAGCTGTTTTTT
CDR3 protein: CASSLAGAGTGGLELFF

J gene: TRBJ2-5
V gene: TRBV14
clone size: .
CDR3 length: 15
D gene: .
CDR3 DNA: TGTGCCAGCAGCCGCCTCTCGGGGGCGGGGGTGACCCAGTACTTC
CDR3 protein: CASSRLSGAGVTQYF

J gene: TRBJ1-1
V gene: TRBV6-5
clone size: few
CDR3 length: 14
D gene: TRBD1
CDR3 DNA: TGTGCCAGCAGTGACAGGACAGGGCTCCCCGAAGCTTTCTTT
CDR3 protein: CASSDRTGLPEAFF

J gene: TRBJ2-2
V gene: TRBV19
clone size: .
CDR3 length: 11
D gene: .
CDR3 DNA: TGTGCCAGTAGTCCAACCGGGGAGCTGTTTTTT
CDR3 protein: CASSPTGELFF

J gene: TRBJ2-7
V gene: TRBV5-4
clone size: .
CDR3 length: 15
D gene: .
CDR3 DNA: TGTGCCAGCAGCCTTCCTCCAAAGGGGATTCGCGAGCAGTACTTC
CDR3 protein: CASSLPPKGIREQYF

J gene: TRBJ2-3
V gene: TRBV7-9
clone size: .
CDR3 length: 15
D gene: TRBD2
CDR3 DNA: TGTGCCAGCAGCCCCGTCGGGGGGGGCACAGATACGCAGTATTTT
CDR3 protein: CASSPVGGGTDTQYF

J gene: TRBJ1-3
V gene: TRBV25-1
clone size: .
CDR3 length: 18
D gene: TRBD1
CDR3 DNA: TGTGCCAGCAGTGAATCCAACAGGGGAGACGGCGGAGGGAACACCATATATTTT
CDR3 protein: CASSESNRGDGGGNTIYF

J gene: TRBJ2-5
V gene: TRBV7-8
clone size: .
CDR3 length: 15
D gene: TRBD2
CDR3 DNA: TGTGCCAGCAGCTTCCTAGCGGGGGGTCAAGAGACCCAGTACTTC
CDR3 protein: CASSFLAGGQETQYF

J gene: TRBJ1-4
V gene: TRBV13
clone size: .
CDR3 length: 14
D gene: .
CDR3 DNA: TGTGCCAGCAGCTCGCGGGACCTCGGCGAAAAACTGTTTTTT
CDR3 protein: CASSSRDLGEKLFF

J gene: TRBJ1-1
V gene: TRBV5-4
clone size: .
CDR3 length: 15
D gene: TRBD1
CDR3 DNA: TGTGCCAGCAGCCCAAGACAGGGGGCGAACACTGAAGCTTTCTTT
CDR3 protein: CASSPRQGANTEAFF

J gene: TRBJ2-1
V gene: TRBV9
clone size: .
CDR3 length: 14
D gene: TRBD2
CDR3 DNA: TGTGCCAGCAGCCCCGGGACTAACTACAATGAGCAGTTCTTC
CDR3 protein: CASSPGTNYNEQFF

J gene: TRBJ2-1
V gene: TRBV5-4
clone size: .
CDR3 length: 16
D gene: TRBD2
CDR3 DNA: TGTGCCAGCAGCTTGGTTGGCGGGGGAGACTACAATGAGCAGTTCTTC
CDR3 protein: CASSLVGGGDYNEQFF

J gene: TRBJ2-7
V gene: TRBV21-1
clone size: .
CDR3 length: 16
D gene: .
CDR3 DNA: TGTGCCCTTCGTCAACGGGGGGGCCGAATTTCCTACGAGCAGTACTTC
CDR3 protein: CALRQRGGRISYEQYF

J gene: TRBJ2-1
V gene: TRBV4-1
clone size: .
CDR3 length: 16
D gene: TRBD1
CDR3 DNA: TGCGCCAGCAGCCAACCGGGACAGGGTACCTACAATGAGCAGTTCTTC
CDR3 protein: CASSQPGQGTYNEQFF

J gene: TRBJ2-5
V gene: TRBV5-3
clone size: .
CDR3 length: 14
D gene: .
CDR3 DNA: TGTGCCAGAAGCTTGGAAGGGGGCCAAGAGACCCAGTACTTC
CDR3 protein: CARSLEGGQETQYF

J gene: TRBJ1-1
V gene: TRBV27
clone size: .
CDR3 length: 14
D gene: TRBD1
CDR3 DNA: TGTGCCAGCAGTAGGGTGAGGGGGCCCGGAGAAGCTTTCTTT
CDR3 protein: CASSRVRGPGEAFF

J gene: TRBJ1-2
V gene: TRBV6-5
clone size: .
CDR3 length: 14
D gene: TRBD1
CDR3 DNA: TGTGCCAGCAGTACTGGACAGGGGAACTATGGCTACACCTTC
CDR3 protein: CASSTGQGNYGYTF

J gene: TRBJ1-2
V gene: TRBV6-5
clone size: .
CDR3 length: 13
D gene: .
CDR3 DNA: TGTGCCAGCAGTTACACCGGGAACTATGGCTACACCTTC
CDR3 protein: CASSYTGNYGYTF

J gene: TRBJ2-7
V gene: TRBV18
clone size: .
CDR3 length: 15
D gene: TRBD1
CDR3 DNA: TGTGCCAGCTCACCAGGGACAGGGCTCTCCTACGAGCAGTACTTC
CDR3 protein: CASSPGTGLSYEQYF

J gene: TRBJ2-5
V gene: TRBV6-1
clone size: once
CDR3 length: 16
D gene: TRBD2
CDR3 DNA: TGTGCCAGCAGTGCCGGCTGGACTAGCGGCCAAGAGACCCAGTACTTC
CDR3 protein: CASSAGWTSGQETQYF

J gene: TRBJ1-6
V gene: TRBV7-9
clone size: few
CDR3 length: 15
D gene: TRBD1
CDR3 DNA: TGTGCCAGCAGCCCCCTCGGACAGGGCAATTCACCCCTCCACTTT
CDR3 protein: CASSPLGQGNSPLHF

J gene: TRBJ1-5
V gene: TRBV6-5
clone size: .
CDR3 length: 13
D gene: TRBD1
CDR3 DNA: TGTGCCACCAGGGGGGGGGCGGATCAGCCCCAGCATTTT
CDR3 protein: CATRGGADQPQHF

J gene: TRBJ2-7
V gene: TRBV28
clone size: .
CDR3 length: 13
D gene: .
CDR3 DNA: TGTGCCAGCAGTCAAGCACCCACTTACGAGCAGTACTTC
CDR3 protein: CASSQAPTYEQYF

J gene: TRBJ1-4
V gene: TRBV27
clone size: .
CDR3 length: 16
D gene: TRBD1
CDR3 DNA: TGTGCCAGCAGTCCGGGACAGGGACCTTCTAATGAAAAACTGTTTTTT
CDR3 protein: CASSPGQGPSNEKLFF

J gene: TRBJ2-5
V gene: TRBV6-5
clone size: once
CDR3 length: 15
D gene: .
CDR3 DNA: TGTGCCAGCAGTTACGGGGCGGGGACCCAAGAGACCCAGTACTTC
CDR3 protein: CASSYGAGTQETQYF

J gene: TRBJ2-7
V gene: TRBV7-9
clone size: .
CDR3 length: 14
D gene: .
CDR3 DNA: TGTGCCAGCGCCAGCATGGGGGCGATGGTCGAGCAGTACTTC
CDR3 protein: CASASMGAMVEQYF

J gene: TRBJ1-6
V gene: TRBV28
clone size: .
CDR3 length: 14
D gene: TRBD1
CDR3 DNA: TGTGCCAGCAGTTCCGGGACAGGGAGTTCACCCCTCCACTTT
CDR3 protein: CASSSGTGSSPLHF

J gene: TRBJ2-3
V gene: TRBV19
clone size: once
CDR3 length: 16
D gene: TRBD2
CDR3 DNA: TGTGCCAGTAGTATTAGCGGGGGCGCCCCGTCCGATACGCAGTATTTT
CDR3 protein: CASSISGGAPSDTQYF

J gene: TRBJ2-7
V gene: TRBV6-1
clone size: .
CDR3 length: 11
D gene: .
CDR3 DNA: TGTGCCAGCAGTGAGAGGGACGAGCAGTACTTC
CDR3 protein: CASSERDEQYF

J gene: TRBJ2-3
V gene: TRBV2
clone size: once
CDR3 length: 21
D gene: TRBD2
CDR3 DNA: TGTGCCAGCAGTGATTTCTTCCTCGTTACTAGCGGGGGGACAGACACAGATACGCAGTATTTT
CDR3 protein: CASSDFFLVTSGGTDTDTQYF

J gene: TRBJ1-3
V gene: TRBV7-8
clone size: .
CDR3 length: 17
D gene: .
CDR3 DNA: TGTGCCAGCAGCTTAGGTCAGGGACTAAGGACTGGAAACACCATATATTTT
CDR3 protein: CASSLGQGLRTGNTIYF

J gene: TRBJ1-2
V gene: TRBV4-2
clone size: .
CDR3 length: 14
D gene: .
CDR3 DNA: TGTGCCAGCAGCCATGAGGGGGGGATCGAGGGCTACACCTTC
CDR3 protein: CASSHEGGIEGYTF

J gene: TRBJ2-1
V gene: TRBV21-1
clone size: few
CDR3 length: 15
D gene: .
CDR3 DNA: TGTGCCAGCAGAGGACACCTTGCATGCTACAATGAGCAGTTCTTC
CDR3 protein: CASRGHLACYNEQFF

J gene: TRBJ1-3
V gene: TRBV6-1
clone size: .
CDR3 length: 13
D gene: .
CDR3 DNA: TGTGCCAGCAGTGAACGAAGGGTGGACACCATATATTTT
CDR3 protein: CASSERRVDTIYF

J gene: TRBJ1-2
V gene: TRBV28
clone size: .
CDR3 length: 12
D gene: .
CDR3 DNA: TGTGCCAGCAGTTCAGGTGGGGTCGGCTACACCTTC
CDR3 protein: CASSSGGVGYTF

J gene: TRBJ1-2
V gene: TRBV9
clone size: .
CDR3 length: 15
D gene: .
CDR3 DNA: TGTGCCAGCAGCGCGGACATCTCTGGGGCCTATGGCTACACCTTC
CDR3 protein: CASSADISGAYGYTF

J gene: TRBJ1-3
V gene: TRBV19
clone size: once
CDR3 length: 12
D gene: .
CDR3 DNA: TGTGCCAGTAGCCCTGCTGGAAACACCATATATTTT
CDR3 protein: CASSPAGNTIYF

J gene: TRBJ1-1
V gene: TRBV19
clone size: .
CDR3 length: 14
D gene: TRBD1
CDR3 DNA: TGTGCCAGTAGTAGAGGGGGCGTAGACGGGGAAGCTTTCTTT
CDR3 protein: CASSRGGVDGEAFF

J gene: TRBJ1-2
V gene: TRBV6-5
clone size: .
CDR3 length: 16
D gene: TRBD1
CDR3 DNA: TGTGCCAGCAGTTACTTCCGGACAGGGGGCGGCTATGGCTACACCTTC
CDR3 protein: CASSYFRTGGGYGYTF

J gene: TRBJ2-5
V gene: TRBV19
clone size: .
CDR3 length: 19
D gene: TRBD2
CDR3 DNA: TGTGCCAGTAGTAAACCCCTCGGGACTAGCGGGGGTTATGGGGAGACCCAGTACTTC
CDR3 protein: CASSKPLGTSGGYGETQYF

J gene: TRBJ2-3
V gene: TRBV5-4
clone size: .
CDR3 length: 17
D gene: TRBD2
CDR3 DNA: TGTGCCAGCAGCCCTAGCGGGAGCAGCTCTAGCACAGATACGCAGTATTTT
CDR3 protein: CASSPSGSSSSTDTQYF

J gene: TRBJ2-5
V gene: TRBV5-3
clone size: .
CDR3 length: 13
D gene: .
CDR3 DNA: TGTGCCAGAAGCTTTCGACAACAAGAGACCCAGTACTTC
CDR3 protein: CARSFRQQETQYF

J gene: TRBJ2-1
V gene: TRBV30
clone size: .
CDR3 length: 14
D gene: .
CDR3 DNA: TGTGCCTGGGCCGGGACTCAGATGTATGGTGAGCAGTTCTTC
CDR3 protein: CAWAGTQMYGEQFF

J gene: TRBJ2-5
V gene: TRBV6-5
clone size: .
CDR3 length: 15
D gene: TRBD1
CDR3 DNA: TGTGCCAGCAGTTACTGGAACAGGGGGTCGGAGACCCAGTACTTC
CDR3 protein: CASSYWNRGSETQYF

J gene: TRBJ1-2
V gene: TRBV5-4
clone size: .
CDR3 length: 13
D gene: .
CDR3 DNA: TGTGCCAGCAGCTTGCTCGGAAACTATGGCTACACCTTC
CDR3 protein: CASSLLGNYGYTF

J gene: TRBJ1-2
V gene: TRBV25-1
clone size: once
CDR3 length: 12
D gene: .
CDR3 DNA: TGTGCCAGCACTACAGGGACCAGGGGCTACACCTTC
CDR3 protein: CASTTGTRGYTF